One sample yielded the 6 T cell receptor beta chains listed below, sequenced in a study of blood T cell repertoires in COVID-19. Using immunoSEQ multiplex PCR, the repertoire was profiled, and TCRdb retains in-frame clones only, with some absent. Here the sample spans about 390,000 clones, 70% to 90% being singletons. The specimen sequenced was peripheral blood. These receptors came from a woman aged 55-69 years with COVID-19, enrolled during active disease.

This chain connects TRBV13 to TRBJ2-4; TRBD1 matches at 7 bases. In germline, CDR1 is PRHDT, CDR2 FYEKMQ (reference sequence). There are 14 residues in the CDR3. The J segment lost 1 base and the V segment lost 5 bases, leaving 2 bases of the junction unmatched. This chain's CDR3 is CASSQQGAKNIQYF. The CDR3 coding sequence is TGTGCCAGCAGCCAACAGGGGGCCAAAAACATTCAGTACTTC.

This chain connects TRBV3-1 (or the pseudogene TRBV3-2) to TRBJ2-1; D is undetermined. V was cut by 1 base and J by 7 bases, with 11 bases left in between. This CDR3 comprises 14 residues. CDR1 is LGHDT and CDR2 is YNNKEL in the germline V gene (reference sequence). The CDR3 region is CASSQALIANEQFF. In DNA form, the CDR3 reads TGTGCCAGCAGCCAAGCATTAATCGCGAATGAGCAGTTCTTC.

The gene calls are TRBV6-5 and TRBJ2-5, with 9 positions matching TRBD2. Germline V gene lookup returns CDR1 MNHEY and CDR2 SVGAGI. This CDR3 region has 16 residues. V lost 0 bases to trimming and J lost 5 bases; unmatched junction nucleotides: 7. The CDR3: CASSYSSSGGRETQYF. The CDR3 bases are TGTGCCAGCAGTTACTCGTCCAGCGGGGGGAGGGAGACCCAGTACTTC.

The rearrangement joins TRBV2 to TRBJ1-2, with 9 bases that match TRBD1. The V and J ends lost 4 bases and 2 bases, in that order; junction bases with no gene match: 5. The germline V gene has CDR1 SNHLY and CDR2 FYNNEI. The CDR3 runs to 15 residues. The CDR3 here is CASSVRGQGNYGYTF. DNA for the CDR3: TGTGCCAGCAGTGTCCGGGGACAGGGAAACTATGGCTACACCTTC.

The gene calls are TRBV5-4 and TRBJ2-5, with 9 bases that match TRBD1. The CDR3 is 17 amino acids. V lost 4 bases and J lost 1; bases outside the gene matches: 11. Germline V gene data show CDR1 as SGHNT and CDR2 as YYREEE (reference sequence). The CDR3 sequence is CASSRGGQGGAQETQYF. DNA for the CDR3: TGTGCCAGCAGCCGAGGGGGACAGGGAGGGGCCCAAGAGACCCAGTACTTC. Supplemented by reference TRBV5-4 and TRBJ2-5, the full variable domain reads ETGVTQSPTHLIKTRGQQVTLRCSSQSGHNTVSWYQQALGQGPQFIFQYYREEENGRGNFPPRFSGLQFPNYSSELNVNALELDDSALYLCASSRGGQGGAQETQYFGPGTRLLVL.

The chain employs TRBV6-4 and TRBJ1-5, with 9 nucleotides matching TRBD1. CDR1 is MRHNA and CDR2 is SNTAGT in the germline V gene. J was trimmed by 2 bases and V by 4 bases; bases with no gene match: 3. This CDR3 spans 15 amino acids. The CDR3 reads CASSVTGGGNQPQHF. The CDR3, as DNA: TGTGCCAGCAGTGTCACAGGGGGCGGCAATCAGCCCCAGCATTTT.